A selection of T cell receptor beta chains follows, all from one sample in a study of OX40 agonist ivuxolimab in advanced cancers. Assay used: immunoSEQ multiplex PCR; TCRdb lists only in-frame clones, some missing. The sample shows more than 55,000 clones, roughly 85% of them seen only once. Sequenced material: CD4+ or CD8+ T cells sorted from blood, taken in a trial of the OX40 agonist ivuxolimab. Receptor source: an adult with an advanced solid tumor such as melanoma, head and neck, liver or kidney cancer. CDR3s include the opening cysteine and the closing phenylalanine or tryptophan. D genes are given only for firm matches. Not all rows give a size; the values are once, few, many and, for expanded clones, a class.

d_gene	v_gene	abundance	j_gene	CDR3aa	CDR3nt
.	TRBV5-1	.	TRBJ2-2	CASSLISDGELFF	TGCGCCAGCAGCTTGATATCGGACGGGGAGCTGTTTTTT
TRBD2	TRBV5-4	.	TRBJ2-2	CASTSKAGDVGELFF	TGTGCCAGCACCAGTAAAGCGGGAGACGTCGGGGAGCTGTTTTTT
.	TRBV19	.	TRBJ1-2	CASTPGRPIYGYTF	TGTGCCAGTACCCCGGGCCGCCCGATTTATGGCTACACCTTC
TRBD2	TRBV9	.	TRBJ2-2	CASSVGGAGVLTGELFF	TGTGCCAGCAGCGTAGGAGGAGCGGGAGTATTGACCGGGGAGCTGTTTTTT
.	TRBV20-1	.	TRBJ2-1	CSAMHVDEQFF	TGCAGTGCTATGCACGTAGATGAGCAGTTCTTC
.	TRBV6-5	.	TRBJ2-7	CASSYGPTYEQYF	TGTGCCAGCAGTTATGGACCAACCTACGAGCAGTACTTC
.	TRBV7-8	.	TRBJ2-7	CASSLVAGYEQYF	TGTGCCAGCAGCTTAGTGGCCGGCTACGAGCAGTACTTC
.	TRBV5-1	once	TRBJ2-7	CASSLGTLRPGTHEQYF	TGCGCCAGCAGCTTGGGAACGTTGAGACCCGGAACCCACGAGCAGTACTTC
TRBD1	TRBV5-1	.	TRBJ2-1	CASSLGQASYNEQFF	TGCGCCAGCAGCTTAGGACAGGCCTCCTACAATGAGCAGTTCTTC
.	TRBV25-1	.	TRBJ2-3	CASSDHGGPTDTQYF	TGTGCCAGCAGTGATCACGGAGGGCCTACAGATACGCAGTATTTT
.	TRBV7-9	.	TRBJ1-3	CASSFGSNTIYF	TGTGCCAGCAGCTTTGGCAGCAACACCATATATTTT
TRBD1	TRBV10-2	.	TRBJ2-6	CASSGGQGVGANVLTF	TGCGCCAGCAGTGGGGGACAGGGGGTTGGGGCCAACGTCCTGACTTTC
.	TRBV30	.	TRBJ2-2	CAWSLGGTGELFF	TGTGCCTGGAGCCTTGGGGGCACCGGGGAGCTGTTTTTT
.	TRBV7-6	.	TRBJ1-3	CASSLATANSGNTIYF	TGTGCCAGCAGCTTAGCGACGGCCAACTCTGGAAACACCATATATTTT
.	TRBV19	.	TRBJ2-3	CASSKGGIPTDTQYF	TGTGCCAGTAGTAAGGGGGGGATACCCACAGATACGCAGTATTTT
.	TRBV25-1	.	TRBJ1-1	CASSKTSSNTEAFF	TGTGCCAGCAGTAAGACAAGTTCGAACACTGAAGCTTTCTTT
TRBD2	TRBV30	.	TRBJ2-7	CAWKGLAGEQYF	TGTGCCTGGAAGGGACTAGCGGGTGAGCAGTACTTC
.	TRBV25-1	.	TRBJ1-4	CASTRSGRNEKLFF	TGTGCCAGCACCCGGTCGGGCAGAAATGAAAAACTGTTTTTT
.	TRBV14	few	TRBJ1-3	CASSQLGRGNTIYF	TGTGCCAGCAGCCAGCTGGGCCGAGGAAACACCATATATTTT
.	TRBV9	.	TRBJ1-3	CASSVFGRGSPGNTIYF	TGTGCCAGCAGCGTTTTTGGGAGGGGATCCCCTGGAAACACCATATATTTT
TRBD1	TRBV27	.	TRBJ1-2	CASSPTGTIGYTF	TGTGCCAGCAGTCCGACAGGGACAATCGGCTACACCTTC
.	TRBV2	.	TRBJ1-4	CASSNGGPGNEKLFF	TGTGCCAGCTCTAACGGGGGGCCAGGGAATGAAAAACTGTTTTTT
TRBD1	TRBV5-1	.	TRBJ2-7	CASSYMDRGLYEQYF	TGCGCCAGCAGCTATATGGACAGGGGGCTCTACGAGCAGTACTTC
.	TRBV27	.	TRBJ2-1	CASSLFRAEYEQFF	TGTGCCAGCAGTTTATTTCGAGCGGAGTATGAGCAGTTCTTC
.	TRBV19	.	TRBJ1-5	CASSQTGNSNQPQHF	TGTGCCAGTAGCCAAACGGGGAATAGCAATCAGCCCCAGCATTTT
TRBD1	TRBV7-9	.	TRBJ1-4	CASATHRGRVGEKLFF	TGTGCCAGCGCAACTCACAGGGGGCGCGTGGGTGAAAAACTGTTTTTT
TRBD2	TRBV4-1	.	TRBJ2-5	CASSQDPMGGIAGQETQYF	TGCGCCAGCAGCCAAGATCCGATGGGGGGAATAGCGGGGCAAGAGACCCAGTACTTC
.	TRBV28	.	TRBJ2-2	CASSWVSGELFF	TGTGCCAGCAGTTGGGTTTCCGGGGAGCTGTTTTTT
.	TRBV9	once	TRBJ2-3	CASSVVSPSDTQYF	TGTGCCAGCAGCGTAGTTTCCCCAAGTGATACGCAGTATTTT
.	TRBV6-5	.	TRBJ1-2	CASSYRGGSYGYTF	TGTGCCAGCAGTTACAGGGGCGGAAGCTATGGCTACACCTTC
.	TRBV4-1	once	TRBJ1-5	CASSGGWDQPQHF	TGCGCCAGCAGCGGGGGGTGGGATCAGCCCCAGCATTTT
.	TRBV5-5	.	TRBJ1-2	CASSLVPGRYYGYTF	TGTGCCAGCAGCTTGGTTCCCGGCCGATACTATGGCTACACCTTC
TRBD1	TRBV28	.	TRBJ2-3	CASSLRGQITDTQYF	TGTGCCAGCAGTTTAAGGGGACAGATCACAGATACGCAGTATTTT
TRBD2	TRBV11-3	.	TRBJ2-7	CASSLGGRGEQYF	TGTGCCAGCAGCTTAGGCGGGAGGGGTGAGCAGTACTTC
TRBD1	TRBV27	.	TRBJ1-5	CASSFRGGDQPQHF	TGTGCCAGCAGTTTCAGAGGGGGCGATCAGCCCCAGCATTTT
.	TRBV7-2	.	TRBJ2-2	CASSARLVAANTGELFF	TGTGCCAGCTCAGCTAGGTTGGTAGCAGCGAACACCGGGGAGCTGTTTTTT
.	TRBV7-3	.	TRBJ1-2	CASSLEGTEDGYTF	TGTGCCAGCAGCTTAGAGGGTACCGAGGATGGCTACACCTTC
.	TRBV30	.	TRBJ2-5	CAWSAIPGRSVQYF	TGTGCCTGGAGTGCGATTCCAGGTCGTTCAGTGCAGTACTTC
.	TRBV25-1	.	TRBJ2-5	CASSVDPGQETQYF	TGTGCCAGCAGTGTTGACCCTGGGCAAGAGACCCAGTACTTC
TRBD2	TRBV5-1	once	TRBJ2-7	CASSLRTSGSYEQYF	TGCGCCAGCAGCCTAAGGACTAGCGGGAGTTACGAGCAGTACTTC
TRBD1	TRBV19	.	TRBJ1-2	CASSILGQTPNYGYTF	TGTGCCAGTAGTATACTGGGACAGACCCCTAACTATGGCTACACCTTC
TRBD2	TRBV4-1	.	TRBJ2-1	CASSPRTSGRGGEQFF	TGCGCCAGCAGCCCCCGGACTAGCGGGAGAGGGGGGGAGCAGTTCTTC
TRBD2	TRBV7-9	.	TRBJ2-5	CASSFTSGQETQYF	TGTGCCAGCAGCTTTACTAGCGGACAAGAGACCCAGTACTTC
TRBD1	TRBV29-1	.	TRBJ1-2	CSVEVSIRTGGGYGYTF	TGCAGCGTTGAAGTCTCGATCCGGACAGGGGGTGGCTATGGCTACACCTTC
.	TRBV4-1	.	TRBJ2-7	CASSSQLTYEQYF	TGCGCCAGCAGCTCACAGTTAACCTACGAGCAGTACTTC